Below, 22 T cell receptor beta chains from the same sample are listed, as sequenced in a study of metastatic and nonmetastatic thyroid tumors. Not a single patient had been given any form of treatment at any point before undergoing thyroid surgery. TCRdb reanalyzed the PCR reads with MiXCR. Of around 45,000 clones listed, less than 5% were seen once; the top ten hold 8% to 10%. The sample consisted of blood. Receptors were obtained from a female donor with papillary thyroid cancer or a benign thyroid nodule (not recorded which). Some clones in this sample may be carry-over from other donors' samples.

This clone was recorded a few times. The V gene is TRBV5-1, the J gene TRBJ2-3; D is ambiguous. The CDR3 has 13 residues. Germline CDR1 reads SGHRS; CDR2 reads YFSETQ. V was pared by 0 bases and J by 1 base, with 3 bases between. CDR3 DNA sequence: TGCGCCAGCAGCTTGGGGGGCACAGATACGCAGTATTTT. It encodes CASSLGGTDTQYF.

This clone was observed many times. The chain links TRBV12-3 or TRBV12-4 to TRBJ2-7; 12 bases map to TRBD2. V shed 1 base and J 4 bases; nucleotides not matched to a gene: 8. CDR3 size: 17 residues. The CDR3 region is CASSLDRLAGGQYEQYF. The CDR3 bases are TGTGCCAGCAGTTTAGACCGTCTAGCGGGAGGGCAGTACGAGCAGTACTTC.

This clone was recorded at least ten times. V usage is TRBV20-1 and J usage is TRBJ2-7; D gene uncertain. This CDR3 contains 14 residues. Germline V lookup: CDR1 DFQATT, CDR2 SNEGSKA (reference sequence). Trimming shortened V by 0 bases and J by 3 bases, and 12 bases separated the two germline ends. The chain's CDR3 is CSARESSARYEQYF. Here the CDR3 DNA reads TGCAGTGCTAGAGAGTCGAGCGCCCGCTACGAGCAGTACTTC.

In its sample, this clone was seen many times. The chain employs TRBV7-8 and TRBJ2-7; D uncertain. Trimming removed 4 bases from V and 5 bases from J, with 18 bases in between. Germline values: CDR1 SGHVS, CDR2 FQNEAQ. CDR3 length: 15 amino acids. CDR3 DNA: TGTGCCAGCAGCTCGATAAGTACCCTTCCGGACGAGCAGTACTTC. It is translated as CASSSISTLPDEQYF. Based on the CDR3 plus reference TRBV7-8 and TRBJ2-7, the full variable domain is GAGVSQSPRYKVAKRGQDVALRCDPISGHVSLFWYQQALGQGPEFLTYFQNEAQLDKSGLPSDRFFAERPEGSVSTLKIQRTQQEDSAVYLCASSSISTLPDEQYFGPGTRLTVT.

The rearrangement links TRBV10-1 to TRBJ2-3; D uncertain. Per germline, CDR1 WNHNN and CDR2 SYGVQD (reference sequence). The CDR3 totals 13 residues. Trimming shortened V by 3 bases and J by 7 bases, and 11 bases separated the two germline ends. CDR3 in DNA: TGCGCCAGCAGTGATCCGCCCGACTATACGCAGTATTTT. As protein: CASSDPPDYTQYF.

This clone was found many times. The chain couples TRBV6-5 to TRBJ2-1; the match to TRBD1 covers 9 bases. The CDR3 extends over 17 amino acids. From germline, CDR1 is MNHEY and CDR2 SVGAGI. V was clipped by 1 base and J by 7 bases; unmatched bases: 11. As DNA, the CDR3 is TGTGCCAGCAGTTACTTGACTGGTACAGGGGGCATTAATGAGCAGTTCTTC. The encoded protein is CASSYLTGTGGINEQFF.

In nucleotides, the CDR3 is TGTGCCTGGAGGCGGTGGGGGGACACTGAAGCTTTCTTT. Protein sequence: CAWRRWGDTEAFF. The chain is built from TRBV30 and TRBJ1-1, with D perhaps TRBD1 (5 bases). From germline, CDR1 is GTSNPN and CDR2 SVGIG (reference sequence). The CDR3 contains 13 residues. The V gene lost 3 bases and the J gene lost 3 bases, with 11 bases spanning the gap.

A note on this clone: A clone one base away is much larger, so this may be a read error. This specimen includes other DNA sequences encoding the same CDR3. The chain joins TRBV9 to TRBJ2-7, with D uncertain. Per the germline V gene, CDR1 is SGDLS and CDR2 is YYNGEE. This CDR3 contains 11 residues. This chain's CDR3 is CASRTYYEQYF. DNA of the CDR3: TGTGCCAGCAGGACTTACTACGAGCAGTACTTT.

The sample holds a few counts of this clone. A read error may explain this, as a much larger clone is one base away. The same CDR3 can be traced to other DNA sequences in this sample. The rearrangement uses TRBV29-1 and TRBJ1-1; a possible D gene is TRBD1 (5 bases). The CDR3 sequence is 12 residues long. Germline loops: CDR1 SQVTM, CDR2 ANQGSEA. The CDR3 reads CSATEDNTEAFF. DNA for the CDR3: TGCAGCGCAACAGAGGACAACACCGAAGCTTTCTTT.

This clone showed up many times. The chain is built from TRBV11-3 and TRBJ2-1; no definite D call. The V gene's germline CDR1 is SGHNT and CDR2 YENEEA. There are 14 residues in the CDR3. Trimming pared 3 bases from V and 5 bases from J, leaving 11 bases between. This CDR3 is CASSFDGRNNEQFF. Here the CDR3 DNA reads TGTGCCAGCAGCTTCGACGGACGGAACAATGAGCAGTTCTTC.

This clone was detected many times. The gene calls are TRBV29-1 and TRBJ1-2, with D maybe TRBD1 (5 bases). Trimming took 7 bases from V and 13 from J, leaving 19 bases between them. Germline V lookup: CDR1 SQVTM, CDR2 ANQGSEA. The CDR3 totals 11 residues. This chain's CDR3 is CSGNVERQITF. The CDR3 DNA reads TGCAGCGGGAACGTGGAGAGACAGATCACCTTC. The whole variable domain, remainder taken from reference TRBV29-1 and TRBJ1-2, is SAVISQKPSRDICQRGTSLTIQCQVDSQVTMMFWYRQQPGQSLTLIATANQGSEATYESGFVIDKFPISRPNLTFSTLTVSNMSPEDSSIYLCSGNVERQITFGSGTRLTVV.

At least ten counts were recorded for this clone. The chain is built from TRBV19 and TRBJ1-1; TRBD1 aligns across 7 bases. The ends lost 5 bases at V and 3 bases at J; junction bases unmatched: 9. Germline V CDR1 and CDR2: LNHDA, SQIVND (reference sequence). The CDR3 is 15 amino acids. CDR3 DNA sequence: TGTGCCAGTAGTGTCACAGGGGCGCAGGACACTGAAGCTTTCTTT. Residues: CASSVTGAQDTEAFF.

Remarks on this clone: Likely a read error: the CDR3 ends without its conserved phenylalanine or tryptophan. The J gene is TRBJ2-1, the V gene TRBV6-2 or TRBV6-3, with D possibly matching TRBD2 (5 bases). Germline assignment: CDR1 MNHEY and CDR2 SVGEGT. There are 15 residues in the CDR3. In nucleotides, the CDR3 is TGTGCCTGCAGTTACGTCCGGGGTCCACGCAATGAGCAGTTCTTA. Its translation is CACSYVRGPRNEQFL.

This clone has ten or more counts. The V and J genes are TRBV12-3 or TRBV12-4 and TRBJ2-7, with TRBD2 identical over 7 bases. The trim removed 1 base at V and 0 bases at J, leaving 3 bases unmatched. The CDR3 loop spans 15 amino acids. CDR3 region: CASSLGREGSYEQYF. Here the CDR3 DNA reads TGTGCCAGCAGTTTAGGTAGGGAGGGCTCCTACGAGCAGTACTTC.

There are many counts of this clone. The chain joins TRBV14 to TRBJ2-1, with D hard to call. The CDR3 totals 15 residues. Trimming took 1 base from V and 3 from J, leaving 10 bases between them. CDR1 is SGHDN and CDR2 is FVKESK in the germline V gene. In DNA, the CDR3 is TGTGCCAGCAGCCAAGGCTTCGGATTCTACAATGAGCAGTTCTTC. This gives the protein CASSQGFGFYNEQFF.

The chain couples TRBV6-9 to TRBJ1-1; the match to TRBD1 covers 9 bases. The ends lost 4 bases at V and 3 bases at J; junction bases unmatched: 3. Germline V gives CDR1 MNHGY, CDR2 SVAAGI. CDR3 length equals 14 residues. The CDR3 nucleotides are TGTGCCAGCAGTTGGACAGGGGCTTACACTGAAGCTTTCTTT. Translating it yields CASSWTGAYTEAFF.

This clone was recorded at least ten times. A much larger clone lies one base from this, so it may be a read error. V usage is TRBV6-1 and J usage is TRBJ1-4, with no clear D. The CDR3 has 14 amino acids. In germline, CDR1 is MNHNS, CDR2 SASEGT. The CDR3, as DNA: TGTGCCAGCAGTGAAGGGGGAGTTAATGAAAAACTGGTTTTT. Protein: CASSEGGVNEKLVF.

This clone rates as medium-sized (0.01 to 0.1%). The V call is TRBV19, the J call TRBJ1-5; D might be TRBD1 (5 bases). The CDR3 extends over 12 amino acids. The germline V gene has CDR1 LNHDA and CDR2 SQIVND (reference sequence). V lost 3 bases and J lost 11, with 11 bases in between. The CDR3 protein is CASSIGGHSQHF. The CDR3, as DNA: TGTGCCAGTAGTATTGGAGGACATTCCCAGCATTTT. Full variable domain (rest looked up from reference TRBV19 and TRBJ1-5): DGGITQSPKYLFRKEGQNVTLSCEQNLNHDAMYWYRQDPGQGLRLIYYSQIVNDFQKGDIAEGYSVSREKKESFPLTVTSAQKNPTAFYLCASSIGGHSQHFGDGTRLSIL.

This clone has at least ten counts. V usage is TRBV18 and J usage is TRBJ1-1; D not resolved. Trimming pared 8 bases from V and 2 bases from J, leaving 12 bases between. This CDR3 comprises 13 residues. CDR1 and CDR2 (germline): KGHSH, LQKENI. CDR3 nucleotide sequence: TGTGCCAGCAGGAACGGGTTCAACACTGAAGCTTTCTTT. It is translated as CASRNGFNTEAFF.

This clone was counted at least ten times. The gene calls are TRBV12-3 or TRBV12-4 and TRBJ1-1; D gene uncertain. This CDR3 contains 12 residues. V lost 8 bases to trimming and J lost 4 bases, with 11 bases between them. The DNA for the CDR3 is TGTGCCAGCGGGGTGATGGGCACTGAAGCTTTCTTT. This gives the protein CASGVMGTEAFF.

This chain uses TRBV6-2 or TRBV6-3 with TRBJ2-1; 11 bases agree with TRBD2. Germline CDR1 reads MNHEY; CDR2 reads SVGEGT. The CDR3 is made up of 16 amino acids. Trimming removed 7 bases from V and 8 bases from J; junction bases left unmatched: 13. The CDR3 sequence is CASKIGTSGEVDEQFF. In nucleotides, the CDR3 is TGTGCCAGCAAGATCGGGACTAGCGGTGAAGTCGATGAGCAGTTCTTC.

The chain combines TRBV6-4 with TRBJ2-4, with D perhaps TRBD1 or TRBD2 (6 bases each). The CDR3 contains 13 residues. V lost 7 bases, J lost 16 bases, and 23 bases lay in between. The germline V gene has CDR1 MRHNA and CDR2 SNTAGT. Here the CDR3 DNA reads TGTGCCAGCATGGGAACAGGGAGGAACAATCAATACTTC. Residues: CASMGTGRNNQYF.